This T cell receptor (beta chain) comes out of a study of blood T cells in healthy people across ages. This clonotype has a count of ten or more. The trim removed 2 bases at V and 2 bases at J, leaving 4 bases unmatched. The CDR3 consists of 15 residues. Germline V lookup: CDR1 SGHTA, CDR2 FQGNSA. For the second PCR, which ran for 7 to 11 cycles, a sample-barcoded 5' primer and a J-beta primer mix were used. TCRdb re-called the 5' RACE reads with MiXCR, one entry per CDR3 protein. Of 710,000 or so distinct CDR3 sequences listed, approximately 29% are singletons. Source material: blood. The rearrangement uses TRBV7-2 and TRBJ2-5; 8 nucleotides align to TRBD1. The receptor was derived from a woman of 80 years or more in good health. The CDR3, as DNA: TGTGCCAGCAGCTTACAGGGGGCGCGGCAAGAGACCCAGTACTTC. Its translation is CASSLQGARQETQYF.